The next 19 T cell receptor beta chains were all read from a single sample in a study of T cell responses to AZD1222 COVID-19 vaccine. Clones were sequenced by immunoSEQ multiplex PCR, and TCRdb holds only the in-frame ones, with some missing. This sample has roughly 100,000 clones, with 91% found just once. Sequenced here: peripheral blood, sampled on day 0 of AZD1222 vaccination. The receptors were sampled from an adult in good health.

This sequence joins TRBV11-2 and TRBJ2-5; 10 positions agree with TRBD1. Germline V gene data show CDR1 as SGHAT and CDR2 as FQNNGV. The CDR3 is 13 residues long. The junction had 2 bases not matched to a gene; V was cut back by 1 base and J by 9 bases. The CDR3 protein is CASSLGGQGPQYF. CDR3 nucleotides: TGTGCCAGCAGCTTAGGGGGACAGGGGCCCCAGTACTTC.

The rearrangement links TRBV7-2 to TRBJ2-7; D gene unclear. The CDR3 spans 12 residues. Germline CDR1 and CDR2: SGHTA and FQGNSA. Trimming cost V 4 bases and J 6 bases, with 10 bases left between them. The CDR3: CASSYDQGEQYF. The CDR3 region has the DNA TGTGCCAGCAGCTACGACCAAGGCGAGCAGTACTTC.

This chain joins TRBV11-2 and TRBJ1-6, with D maybe TRBD1 (6 bases). The CDR3 runs 14 residues. Trimming took 5 bases from V and 8 from J, leaving 13 bases between them. Germline V gives CDR1 SGHAT, CDR2 FQNNGV. The CDR3 reads CASSPTGSHSPLHF. In nucleotides, the CDR3 is TGTGCCAGCAGCCCAACAGGGTCCCATTCACCCCTCCACTTT. Using reference TRBV11-2 and TRBJ1-6 for the parts outside the CDR3, the full variable domain is EAGVAQSPRYKIIEKRQSVAFWCNPISGHATLYWYQQILGQGPKLLIQFQNNGVVDDSQLPKDRFSAERLKGVDSTLKIQPAKLEDSAVYLCASSPTGSHSPLHFGNGTRLTVT.

Written as DNA, the CDR3 is TGTGCCATAAAAAGCAGATCAGGGTGGGACTATGGCTACACCTTC. Protein sequence: CAIKSRSGWDYGYTF. This sequence joins TRBV28 and TRBJ1-2; D may be TRBD1 (5 bases). CDR3 size: 15 residues. Germline-derived CDR1 and CDR2 are MDHEN and SYDVKM. V was trimmed by 10 bases and J by 3 bases, leaving 21 bases between them.

The V gene is TRBV29-1, the J gene TRBJ2-7, with TRBD1 identical over 9 bases. V shed 6 bases and J 4 bases; nucleotides not matched to a gene: 10. Looked up from germline, CDR1 is SQVTM and CDR2 is ANQGSEA. The CDR3 covers 14 residues. This chain's CDR3 is CSVAQGAPMYEQYF. CDR3 coding DNA: TGCAGCGTCGCACAGGGGGCGCCAATGTACGAGCAGTACTTC.

The CDR3 sequence is CAVRGASYEQYF. For the CDR3, the DNA is TGTGCCGTCCGGGGGGCCTCCTACGAGCAGTACTTC. The chain employs TRBV6-5 and TRBJ2-7, with D perhaps matching TRBD2 (7 bases). The germline V gene encodes CDR1 MNHEY and CDR2 SVGAGI. Trimming shortened V by 11 bases and J by 0 bases, and 11 bases separated the two germline ends. CDR3 size: 12 residues.

This chain joins TRBV5-1 and TRBJ1-2, with 8 bases aligning to TRBD1. The CDR3 is made up of 14 amino acids. Germline loops: CDR1 SGHRS, CDR2 YFSETQ. The V segment lost 0 bases and the J segment 6 bases; nucleotides outside the gene matches: 4. CDR3: CASSLAGTGDGYTF. Written as DNA, the CDR3 is TGCGCCAGCAGCTTGGCAGGGACAGGCGATGGCTACACCTTC. Filled out from reference TRBV5-1 and TRBJ1-2, the complete variable domain reads KAGVTQTPRYLIKTRGQQVTLSCSPISGHRSVSWYQQTPGQGLQFLFEYFSETQRNKGNFPGRFSGRQFSNSRSEMNVSTLELGDSALYLCASSLAGTGDGYTFGSGTRLTVV.

The rearrangement uses TRBV5-1 and TRBJ1-1; TRBD1 aligns across 11 bases. Germline assignment: CDR1 SGHRS and CDR2 YFSETQ. The J segment lost 5 bases and the V segment lost 4 bases, leaving 4 bases of the junction unmatched. The CDR3 is 14 residues long. In DNA, the CDR3 is TGCGCCAGCAGCCCCGGGACAGGGGGGACTGAAGCTTTCTTT. Amino acids: CASSPGTGGTEAFF.

The chain uses TRBV19 and TRBJ2-7; possibly TRBD1 for D (5 bases). The CDR3 contains 15 residues. V lost 2 bases to trimming and J lost 3 bases, with 14 bases between them. Germline V lookup: CDR1 LNHDA, CDR2 SQIVND (reference sequence). CDR3 sequence: CASSIQGAGFYEQYF. CDR3 DNA: TGTGCCAGTAGTATACAAGGGGCAGGGTTCTACGAGCAGTACTTC.

V gene TRBV23-1 combines with J gene TRBJ2-6; weak D call: TRBD1 (5 bases). TRBV23-1 is an ORF, with its function uncertain. CDR3 length: 20 residues. With 0 bases removed from V and 0 bases from J, the gap between germline ends came to 18 bases. The CDR3 DNA reads as TGCGCCAGCAGTCAATCGCATAACAGGACGACATGCTCTGGGGCCAACGTCCTGACTTTC. Translation gives CASSQSHNRTTCSGANVLTF.

The V and J genes are TRBV2 and TRBJ2-2; unclear D gene. Trimming cost V 5 bases and J 1 base, with 5 bases left between them. The CDR3 has 13 amino acids. Per germline, CDR1 SNHLY and CDR2 FYNNEI. CDR3 sequence reads: CASSLENTGELFF. The CDR3 coding sequence is TGTGCCAGCAGTCTTGAGAACACCGGGGAGCTGTTTTTT.

Points on this clone: A read error may produce the germline difference seen at one junction end. CDR3 amino acids: CASSARLNTENF. The CDR3, as DNA: TGTGCCAGCAGTGCTCGACTAAACACGGAGAACTTC. The J gene is TRBJ2-7, the V gene TRBV2; D may be TRBD2 (5 bases). CDR1 is SNHLY and CDR2 is FYNNEI in the germline V gene. The CDR3 contains 12 residues.

The chain employs TRBV15 and TRBJ2-1, with TRBD1 matching 7 bases. Germline-derived CDR1 and CDR2 are LNHNV and YYDKDF (reference sequence). V lost 4 bases and J lost 2; bases outside the gene matches: 17. The CDR3 totals 19 residues. CDR3 amino acids: CATSIPTGLWRGAYNEQFF. CDR3 nucleotides: TGTGCCACCAGCATACCGACAGGGTTGTGGCGAGGGGCCTACAATGAGCAGTTCTTC.

Of note for this clone: A read error may produce the germline difference seen at one junction end. The chain uses TRBV18 and TRBJ1-1; D remains ambiguous. The CDR3 covers 14 residues. Germline V gene sequence: CDR1 KGHSH, CDR2 LQKENI. The CDR3 loop is CASSVQPGNAEAFF. The CDR3 nucleotides read TGTGCCAGCTCGGTACAACCGGGGAACGCTGAAGCTTTCTTT.

This chain joins TRBV27 and TRBJ1-1, with unresolved D. This CDR3 has 14 amino acids. Between the trimmed V and J ends, which lost 3 bases and 1 base, there was a span of 9 bases. Germline CDR1 MNHEY, CDR2 SMNVEV (reference sequence). The CDR3 nucleotides read TGTGCCAGCAGTTTCCGGACCGGGAACACTGAAGCTTTCTTT. Translating gives CASSFRTGNTEAFF.

This clone was observed once. This sequence joins TRBV5-5 and TRBJ1-2, with TRBD1 identical over 11 bases. V lost 4 bases and J lost 6; bases outside the gene matches: 11. Germline CDR1 SGHKS, CDR2 YYEKEE (reference sequence). The CDR3 is 16 amino acids. The CDR3 DNA follows: TGTGCCAGCAGCCCCGTGATGGGACAGGGGGGCGATGGCTACACCTTC. As protein: CASSPVMGQGGDGYTF.

V gene TRBV5-6 combines with J gene TRBJ1-5; a weak D match, TRBD1 (5 bases). CDR1 is SGHDT, CDR2 YYEEEE, per germline. This CDR3 has 15 residues. Between the trimmed V and J ends, which lost 6 bases and 0 bases, there was a span of 13 bases. The CDR3 coding sequence is TGTGCCAGCACCGTGGGGACCCATAGCAATCAGCCCCAGCATTTT. It specifies CASTVGTHSNQPQHF.

The chain couples TRBV5-1 to TRBJ1-1; 8 bases agree with TRBD1. The CDR3 covers 13 residues. The germline V gene encodes CDR1 SGHRS and CDR2 YFSETQ. The junction had 6 bases not matched to a gene; V was cut back by 6 bases and J by 5 bases. The CDR3 region is CASTQGADTEAFF. The CDR3 region has the DNA TGCGCCAGCACCCAGGGGGCTGATACTGAAGCTTTCTTT.

The chain combines TRBV7-8 with TRBJ2-7; perhaps TRBD2 as D (5 bases). Trimming took 5 bases from V and 3 from J, leaving 11 bases between them. CDR1 is SGHVS and CDR2 is FQNEAQ in the germline V gene. The CDR3 is 13 amino acids. The chain's CDR3 is CASSLTISYEQYF. Here the CDR3 DNA reads TGTGCCAGCAGCCTGACTATAAGCTACGAGCAGTACTTC.